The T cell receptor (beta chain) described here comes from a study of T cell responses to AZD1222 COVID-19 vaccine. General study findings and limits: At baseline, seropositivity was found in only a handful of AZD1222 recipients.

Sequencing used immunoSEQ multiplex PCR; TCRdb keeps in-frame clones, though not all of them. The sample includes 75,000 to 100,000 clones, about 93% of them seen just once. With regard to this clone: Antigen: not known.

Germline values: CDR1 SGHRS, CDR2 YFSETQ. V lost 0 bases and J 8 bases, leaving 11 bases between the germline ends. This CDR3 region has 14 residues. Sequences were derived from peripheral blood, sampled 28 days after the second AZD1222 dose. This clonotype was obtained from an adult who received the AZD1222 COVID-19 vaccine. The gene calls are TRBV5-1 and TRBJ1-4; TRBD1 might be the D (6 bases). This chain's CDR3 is CASSLEGGREKLFF. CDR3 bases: TGCGCCAGCAGCTTGGAAGGGGGGCGCGAAAAACTGTTTTTT.